The 27 T cell receptor beta chains in this list originate from one sample, sequenced in a study of blood T cell repertoires in COVID-19. Method: immunoSEQ multiplex PCR; TCRdb's copy keeps in-frame clones and lacks some. Among 110,000 or so clones listed, 65% to 80% were seen once. Specimen: peripheral blood. Receptors originate from a man aged 50 or older with acute or convalescent COVID-19.

The genes are TRBV19 and TRBJ1-4; TRBD1 aligns across 10 bases. Looked up from germline, CDR1 is LNHDA and CDR2 is SQIVND (reference sequence). The J segment lost 6 bases and the V segment lost 5 bases, leaving 6 bases of the junction unmatched. The length of the CDR3 is 15 residues. CDR3 in amino acids: CASSGGQGGDEKLFF. The CDR3 nucleotides read TGTGCCAGTAGTGGCGGACAGGGGGGAGATGAAAAACTGTTTTTT.

The chain recombines TRBV28 with TRBJ1-1; D gene ambiguous. V was cut by 6 bases and J by 3 bases, with 17 bases left in between. This CDR3 contains 15 residues. The germline V gene encodes CDR1 MDHEN and CDR2 SYDVKM. The CDR3 reads CASSPPAVGDTEAFF. The CDR3 DNA is TGTGCCAGCAGCCCCCCCGCAGTGGGCGACACTGAAGCTTTCTTT.

V and J are TRBV6-5 and TRBJ2-7; TRBD2 aligns across 9 bases. Germline trimming cut 2 bases from V and 4 bases from J; bases unmatched to any gene: 3. Per germline, CDR1 MNHEY and CDR2 SVGAGI. The CDR3 loop spans 14 amino acids. CDR3 protein: CASSYGGRAYEQYF. The CDR3 DNA follows: TGTGCCAGCAGTTACGGCGGGAGGGCTTACGAGCAGTACTTC.

The chain combines TRBV6-5 with TRBJ2-3; the match to TRBD2 covers 11 bases. CDR1 is MNHEY and CDR2 is SVGAGI in the germline V gene. With V trimmed by 8 bases and J by 0 bases, 1 base remained unmatched. This CDR3 contains 14 residues. The CDR3: CASRTSGSTDTQYF. For the CDR3, the DNA is TGTGCCAGCCGGACTAGCGGGAGCACAGATACGCAGTATTTT.

This clone was detected only once. The chain uses TRBV7-8 and TRBJ1-3, with D possibly being TRBD1 (5 bases). V dropped 4 bases and J dropped 0 bases, with 19 bases sitting between them. The CDR3 sequence is 18 residues long. Germline loops: CDR1 SGHVS, CDR2 FQNEAQ. CDR3 protein: CASSSVGVDTDSGNTIYF. The CDR3 DNA follows: TGTGCCAGCAGCTCGGTAGGGGTGGATACTGACTCTGGAAACACCATATATTTT.

This chain links TRBV6-5 with TRBJ2-3; D is perhaps TRBD1 (6 bases). The V gene lost 5 bases and the J gene lost 0 bases, with 9 bases spanning the gap. The CDR3 is 14 residues long. In germline, CDR1 is MNHEY, CDR2 SVGAGI. Here the CDR3 reads CASSPGTSTDTQYF. As DNA, the CDR3 is TGTGCCAGCAGTCCCGGGACAAGCACAGATACGCAGTATTTT.

V is TRBV19 and J is TRBJ2-5; tentative D call: TRBD2 (5 bases). Germline V gene sequence: CDR1 LNHDA, CDR2 SQIVND (reference sequence). The V end lost 3 bases, the J end lost 5 bases, and 16 bases lay between the germline ends. The CDR3 consists of 15 residues. In DNA, the CDR3 is TGTGCCAGTAGTATCGGCCGGGGTGTGAGCGAGACCCAGTACTTC. As protein: CASSIGRGVSETQYF.

This chain connects TRBV7-2 to TRBJ2-5; D perhaps matches TRBD2 (6 bases). The CDR3 runs 14 residues. Germline assignment: CDR1 SGHTA and CDR2 FQGNSA. V was cut by 5 bases and J by 6 bases, with 16 bases left in between. Here the CDR3 DNA reads TGTGCCAGCAGCCGGGGACGGGGGTTTCAGACCCAGTACTTC. Translated: CASSRGRGFQTQYF.

V is TRBV11-2 and J is TRBJ1-3, with no clear D. The CDR3 is made up of 12 amino acids. Germline values: CDR1 SGHAT, CDR2 FQNNGV. Trimming took 6 bases from V and 7 from J, leaving 10 bases between them. This CDR3 reads CASRSLRNTIYF. The CDR3 region has the DNA TGTGCCAGCAGGTCCCTCCGGAACACCATATATTTT.

This chain connects TRBV6-5 to TRBJ1-1; 7 bases are shared with TRBD1. Germline V lookup: CDR1 MNHEY, CDR2 SVGAGI. The length of the CDR3 is 14 residues. V was clipped by 1 base and J by 2 bases; unmatched bases: 1. CDR3 sequence reads: CASSYYRGNTEAFF. Here the CDR3 DNA reads TGTGCCAGCAGTTACTACAGGGGAAACACTGAAGCTTTCTTT.

The rearrangement joins TRBV4-1 to TRBJ2-1, with 10 nucleotides matching TRBD2. Trimming took 7 bases from V and 6 from J; bases not matched to a gene: 9. The CDR3 is made up of 15 amino acids. Germline lookup yields CDR1 MGHRA and CDR2 YSYEKL. In nucleotides, the CDR3 is TGCGCCAGCACCCTAAGAGCGGGGGGGGTCAATGAGCAGTTCTTC. It codes for CASTLRAGGVNEQFF.

The rearrangement links TRBV5-4 to TRBJ1-2; D is perhaps TRBD1 (5 bases). CDR1 SGHNT and CDR2 YYREEE come from the germline V gene (reference sequence). The CDR3 loop spans 15 amino acids. The V gene lost 1 base and the J gene lost 2 bases, with 12 bases spanning the gap. DNA for the CDR3: TGTGCCAGCAGCTTGTTGGCCAGGGCCAACTATGGCTACACCTTC. Translation gives CASSLLARANYGYTF.

The chain joins TRBV11-2 to TRBJ1-5, with 10 positions matching TRBD1. Germline lookup yields CDR1 SGHAT and CDR2 FQNNGV. Trimming at V came to 5 bases and at J to 4 bases, leaving 5 bases not matched to a gene. This CDR3 contains 15 residues. The chain's CDR3 is CASSGGTGENQPQHF. CDR3 nucleotide sequence: TGTGCCAGCAGCGGCGGGACAGGGGAAAATCAGCCCCAGCATTTT.

The V and J genes are TRBV7-9 and TRBJ2-1; TRBD2 agrees at 7 bases. After removal of 2 bases from V and 5 bases from J, the junction contained 6 bases not matched to a gene. Germline assignment: CDR1 SEHNR and CDR2 FQNEAQ (reference sequence). There are 15 residues in the CDR3. The CDR3: CASSLTGGYNNEQFF. CDR3 sequence (DNA): TGTGCCAGCAGCTTAACGGGAGGTTACAACAATGAGCAGTTCTTC. The variable domain in full, completed from reference TRBV7-9 and TRBJ2-1, reads DTGVSQNPRHKITKRGQNVTFRCDPISEHNRLYWYRQTLGQGPEFLTYFQNEAQLEKSRLLSDRFSAERPKGSFSTLEIQRTEQGDSAMYLCASSLTGGYNNEQFFGPGTRLTVL.

The CDR3 region has the DNA TGTGCCAGCAGAAGACGTCTAGAAAATACGCAGTATTTT. It translates to CASRRRLENTQYF. V is TRBV27 and J is TRBJ2-3, with D unclear. The CDR3 runs 13 residues. Germline V lookup: CDR1 MNHEY, CDR2 SMNVEV (reference sequence). V gave up 6 bases and J gave up 7 bases, with 14 bases separating them.

The V gene is TRBV2, the J gene TRBJ2-7; D remains unclear. V lost 3 bases, J lost 4 bases, and 7 bases lay in between. Germline CDR1 and CDR2: SNHLY and FYNNEI. CDR3 length: 12 amino acids. The CDR3, as DNA: TGTGCCAGCAGTGACTCCGCGTACGAGCAGTACTTC. This codes for CASSDSAYEQYF.

CDR3 sequence reads: CASSLGSGELFF. As DNA, the CDR3 is TGTGCCAGCAGTTTAGGCAGCGGGGAGCTGTTTTTT. The chain employs TRBV12-3 or TRBV12-4 and TRBJ2-2; D is undetermined. The CDR3 has 12 amino acids. V was pared by 1 base and J by 7 bases, with 4 bases between.

This clone appeared a single time. This chain links TRBV24-1 with TRBJ2-5; 12 bases fit TRBD2. Germline CDR1 is KGHDR and CDR2 is SFDVKD. This CDR3 is built from 15 residues. Trimming took 7 bases from V and 2 from J; bases not matched to a gene: 4. The CDR3, as DNA: TGTGCCACCAGCCTCGGACTAGCGGGACAAGAGACCCAGTACTTC. Translation: CATSLGLAGQETQYF.

V and J are TRBV6-5 and TRBJ2-5; 10 bases line up with TRBD1. V trimming: 7 bases; J trimming: 1 base; junction bases outside the gene matches: 6. There are 15 residues in the CDR3. The germline V gene encodes CDR1 MNHEY and CDR2 SVGAGI. The CDR3 region is CASNSWTGGQETQYF. In DNA, the CDR3 is TGTGCCAGCAACTCGTGGACAGGGGGCCAAGAGACCCAGTACTTC.

The gene calls are TRBV7-3 and TRBJ2-7; 7 bases align to TRBD1. The germline gives CDR1 SGHTA, CDR2 FQGTGA. The junction had 11 bases not matched to a gene; V was cut back by 5 bases and J by 1 base. The CDR3 has 16 residues. The CDR3 region has the DNA TGTGCCAGCAGCATCCACCCGACAGGGAATTCCTACGAGCAGTACTTC. Protein product: CASSIHPTGNSYEQYF. Supplemented by reference TRBV7-3 and TRBJ2-7, the full variable domain reads GAGVSQTPSNKVTEKGKYVELRCDPISGHTALYWYRQSLGQGPEFLIYFQGTGAADDSGLPNDRFFAVRPEGSVSTLKIQRTERGDSAVYLCASSIHPTGNSYEQYFGPGTRLTVT.

This clone has only a few counts. The sample contains more than one DNA sequence encoding this CDR3. This sequence joins TRBV6-2 or TRBV6-3 and TRBJ1-1; TRBD1 aligns across 9 bases. The V gene end was trimmed by 0 bases and the J gene end by 6 bases; junction bases not matched to a gene: 5. This CDR3 region has 15 residues. CDR1 and CDR2 from the germline V gene are MNHEY and SVGEGT. DNA of the CDR3: TGTGCCAGCAGTTACTCAGAACAGGGGGCGGCTGAAGCTTTCTTT. Translated, it gives CASSYSEQGAAEAFF.

This clone showed up just a few times. The V gene is TRBV3-1 (or the pseudogene TRBV3-2), the J gene TRBJ1-3, with 8 bases aligning to TRBD1. V dropped 3 bases and J dropped 4; count of bases not matched to a gene: 5. In germline, CDR1 is LGHDT, CDR2 YNNKEL (reference sequence). The CDR3 runs 15 residues. Written as DNA, the CDR3 is TGTGCCAGCAGCCATCAGGGGGCAAAGGGAAACACCATATATTTT. Protein product: CASSHQGAKGNTIYF.

Written as DNA, the CDR3 is TGTGCCAGCAGTGAAGTTCCGGACCAAGAGACCCAGTACTTC. Translation gives CASSEVPDQETQYF. The rearrangement uses TRBV6-1 and TRBJ2-5; the D is unclear. Trimming removed 1 base at V and 0 bases at J, with 6 bases between. CDR1 and CDR2 from the germline V gene are MNHNS and SASEGT. The length of the CDR3 is 14 residues.

This clone was recorded a few times. The chain has TRBV18 and TRBJ2-7; D might be TRBD1 (7 bases). Germline V gives CDR1 KGHSH, CDR2 LQKENI. V was pared by 2 bases and J by 3 bases, with 14 bases between. This CDR3 spans 15 amino acids. The CDR3 loop is CASSPVRQGGYEQYF. The CDR3 coding sequence is TGTGCCAGCTCACCAGTAAGGCAGGGGGGCTACGAGCAGTACTTC.

The CDR3 DNA reads TGTGCCTGGAAAGGAGACAGGGTACACTATGGCTACACCTTC. As protein: CAWKGDRVHYGYTF. The rearrangement links TRBV30 to TRBJ1-2; TRBD1 agrees at 7 bases. The CDR3 is made up of 14 amino acids. V was pared by 4 bases and J by 3 bases, with 8 bases of the junction left unmatched. Germline V gene sequence: CDR1 GTSNPN, CDR2 SVGIG (reference sequence).

J is TRBJ1-1 and V is TRBV2; D is undetermined. From germline, CDR1 is SNHLY and CDR2 FYNNEI. The CDR3 has 12 amino acids. V was shortened by 8 bases and J by 2 bases, with 9 bases between the two germline ends. CDR3 protein: CASEAQNTEAFF. As DNA, the CDR3 is TGTGCCAGCGAGGCGCAAAACACTGAAGCTTTCTTT.

The V and J genes are TRBV27 and TRBJ1-6; 8 nucleotides agree with TRBD1. CDR3 length: 13 amino acids. V shed 5 bases and J 7 bases; nucleotides not matched to a gene: 1. Germline CDR1 MNHEY, CDR2 SMNVEV (reference sequence). The chain's CDR3 is CASSDRGNSPLHF. CDR3 nucleotides: TGTGCCAGCAGTGACAGGGGAAATTCACCCCTCCACTTT.